The T cell receptor (beta chain) described here comes from a study of shared clonotypes between healthy human individuals. Measured with immunoSEQ multiplex PCR; TCRdb has only the in-frame clones, and not every one. This sample has roughly 500,000 clones, with about four fifths found just once. Germline CDR1 is GTSNPN and CDR2 is SVGIG (reference sequence). J was trimmed by 6 bases and V by 2 bases; bases with no gene match: 6. CDR3 length equals 16 residues. Sequencing was carried out using PBMCs. The chain is built from TRBV30 and TRBJ2-3, with 15 bases lining up with TRBD2. This TCR was sampled from a woman aged 40 to 50 in good health. Some clones in this sample may be carry-over from other donors' samples. The CDR3 loop is CAWSRGLAGGGDTQYF. CDR3 in DNA: TGTGCCTGGAGTCGAGGACTAGCGGGAGGGGGGGATACGCAGTATTTT.